These 15 T cell receptor beta chains were all obtained from the same sample, sequenced in a study of T cell responses to AZD1222 COVID-19 vaccine (dated by TCRdb to the early 2020s). Libraries came from the immunoSEQ multiplex PCR assay. TCRdb holds this immuneACCESS table with in-frame rearrangements only. Some clones are missing; in checked studies, unresolved V genes explain under half, and the rest has no known cause. For this sample the table gives more than 70,000 clones, of which 65% to 90% were detected only once. Around 8.2% of the sample comes from the top ten. The sample's time point label is to be understood as: baseline before first vaccination. The sample consisted of peripheral blood, taken on day 0 of AZD1222 vaccination. The source is an adult in good health.

The V gene is TRBV2, the J gene TRBJ2-5; D is unclear. Germline CDR1 and CDR2: SNHLY and FYNNEI. This CDR3 comprises 11 residues. V was shortened by 11 bases and J by 2 bases, with 9 bases between the two germline ends. The CDR3 reads CAGREQETQYF. In nucleotides, the CDR3 is TGTGCCGGAAGGGAACAAGAGACCCAGTACTTC.

The V gene is TRBV28, the J gene TRBJ2-7, with D tentatively TRBD1 (6 bases). V was trimmed by 5 bases and J by 3 bases, leaving 17 bases between them. This CDR3 spans 15 amino acids. Germline CDR1 and CDR2: MDHEN and SYDVKM. The CDR3 here is CASSPMDRVNYEQYF. CDR3 sequence (DNA): TGTGCCAGCAGTCCCATGGACAGAGTCAACTACGAGCAGTACTTC.

This chain links TRBV6-5 with TRBJ2-1; 13 bases are shared with TRBD2. This CDR3 has 14 residues. V lost 8 bases and J lost 7; bases outside the gene matches: 5. Germline V CDR1 and CDR2: MNHEY, SVGAGI. This chain's CDR3 is CASFRTSGSNEQFF. CDR3 sequence (DNA): TGTGCCAGCTTCCGGACTAGCGGGAGTAATGAGCAGTTCTTC.

The chain joins TRBV5-1 to TRBJ1-3; 7 bases agree with TRBD1. CDR1 SGHRS and CDR2 YFSETQ come from the germline V gene. The CDR3 sequence is 16 residues long. V lost 4 bases, J lost 2 bases, and 9 bases stayed unmatched. CDR3 nucleotides: TGCGCCAGCAGCCCGGCGGGACAGCCCACTGGAAACACCATATATTTT. It is translated as CASSPAGQPTGNTIYF.

The chain links TRBV5-8 to TRBJ1-2, with D possibly matching TRBD1 (5 bases). The germline V gene has CDR1 SGHTS and CDR2 YDEGEE. The V end was cut by 1 base, the J end by 6 bases, with 16 bases between. The CDR3 has 15 amino acids. DNA of the CDR3: TGTGCCAGCAGCTTGTCGGGCAGGGTGGTCGATGGCTACACCTTC. The encoded protein is CASSLSGRVVDGYTF.

The chain links TRBV6-5 to TRBJ2-7; TRBD2 agrees at 11 bases. The V segment lost 5 bases and the J segment 7 bases; nucleotides outside the gene matches: 7. The CDR3 covers 14 residues. The germline CDR1 and CDR2 sequences are MNHEY and SVGAGI. The CDR3 here is CASSLLAGGNEQYF. As DNA, the CDR3 is TGTGCCAGCAGTCTGCTAGCGGGAGGAAATGAGCAGTACTTC.

The chain joins TRBV7-9 to TRBJ2-3, with D perhaps matching TRBD2 (5 bases). V gave up 2 bases and J gave up 3 bases, with 15 bases separating them. This CDR3 spans 16 amino acids. Germline V gene data show CDR1 as SEHNR and CDR2 as FQNEAQ (reference sequence). CDR3 sequence reads: CASSLNEGIVTDTQYF. The CDR3 DNA is TGTGCCAGCAGCTTAAACGAGGGAATTGTTACAGATACGCAGTATTTT.

The sample holds a few counts of this clone. This chain joins TRBV21-1 and TRBJ2-7; TRBD1 is taken as the D call from the table, unchecked against the DNA. TRBV21-1 is termed a pseudogene. This CDR3 is built from 14 residues. Here the CDR3 reads CASSKEQGAYEQYF. CDR3 coding DNA: TGTGCCAGCAGCAAAGAACAGGGAGCCTACGAGCAGTACTTC.

This clone was observed once. This chain links TRBV5-8 with TRBJ2-1; 9 nucleotides align to TRBD1. Germline trimming cut 3 bases from V and 5 bases from J; bases unmatched to any gene: 6. Germline V gives CDR1 SGHTS, CDR2 YDEGEE. The CDR3 is 15 residues long. As DNA, the CDR3 is TGTGCCAGCAGCTACAGGGGGCGCAGAGACAATGAGCAGTTCTTC. Translating gives CASSYRGRRDNEQFF.

The chain employs TRBV7-2 and TRBJ2-2, with D possibly TRBD2 on 5 matching bases. Trimming pared 3 bases from V and 0 bases from J, leaving 11 bases between. The CDR3 has 16 residues. Germline V gives CDR1 SGHTA, CDR2 FQGNSA. The CDR3 loop reads CASSLRAATNTGELFF. CDR3 nucleotide sequence: TGTGCCAGCAGCTTGAGAGCGGCAACGAACACCGGGGAGCTGTTTTTT.

The V gene is TRBV29-1, the J gene TRBJ2-3, with 11 bases matching TRBD2. After removal of 2 bases from V and 3 bases from J, the junction contained 16 bases not matched to a gene. Per the germline V gene, CDR1 is SQVTM and CDR2 is ANQGSEA. The CDR3 totals 19 residues. CDR3 sequence reads: CSVERWGQGVAGGTDTQYF. CDR3 coding DNA: TGCAGCGTTGAACGATGGGGACAGGGAGTAGCGGGGGGGACAGATACGCAGTATTTT.

This chain links TRBV5-1 with TRBJ2-7; D is uncertain. This CDR3 contains 14 residues. Germline V gene sequence: CDR1 SGHRS, CDR2 YFSETQ. V shed 5 bases and J shed 0 bases, with 12 bases lying between them. The CDR3 loop reads CASSRQASSYEQYF. The CDR3 DNA reads as TGCGCCAGCAGTCGTCAGGCTAGCTCCTACGAGCAGTACTTC.

This chain connects TRBV18 to TRBJ2-5, with D tentatively TRBD1 (6 bases). The CDR3 totals 15 residues. Trimming cost V 2 bases and J 0 bases, with 10 bases left between them. CDR1 KGHSH and CDR2 LQKENI come from the germline V gene. DNA for the CDR3: TGTGCCAGCTCACCATCGTACAGGGACCAAGAGACCCAGTACTTC. This encodes CASSPSYRDQETQYF.

The V gene is TRBV11-3, the J gene TRBJ2-1, with 8 bases fitting TRBD1. Trimming at V came to 5 bases and at J to 5 bases, leaving 5 bases not matched to a gene. From germline, CDR1 is SGHNT and CDR2 YENEEA. The length of the CDR3 is 14 residues. The CDR3 nucleotides read TGTGCCAGCAGCACAGGACAGGGACACAATGAGCAGTTCTTC. As protein: CASSTGQGHNEQFF.

This chain links TRBV12-5 with TRBJ2-2, with TRBD2 identical over 12 bases. The CDR3 runs to 16 residues. In germline, CDR1 is LGHNT, CDR2 FRNRAP. J lost 7 bases, V lost 5 bases, and 8 bases had no gene match. The CDR3: CASGPLLAGGIGELFF. The CDR3 bases are TGTGCTAGTGGTCCGCTGCTAGCGGGAGGGATCGGGGAGCTGTTTTTT.